A selection of T cell receptor beta chains follows, all from one sample in a study of blood T cell repertoires in COVID-19. Repertoires were generated with immunoSEQ multiplex PCR, while TCRdb's copy carries only in-frame clones and drops some. The sample consists of some 260,000 clones, around 84% of them appearing once. Sequenced input: PBMCs or T cells enriched from blood (not recorded which). These receptors were obtained from a man younger than 40 with acute COVID-19. CDR3s include the opening cysteine and the closing phenylalanine or tryptophan. The D gene is left open where the match is weak. A clone size is listed for some rows: how often the clone was seen (once, few, many), or a class if it is expanded.

D	V	J	size	CDR3	DNA
TRBD2	TRBV7-2	TRBJ2-1	-	CASSFSGVYNEQFF	TGTGCCAGCAGCTTTAGCGGGGTGTACAATGAGCAGTTCTTC
-	TRBV5-6	TRBJ1-5	once	CASSSGTPNQPQHF	TGTGCCAGCAGCTCCGGGACACCGAATCAGCCCCAGCATTTT
-	TRBV14	TRBJ1-2	-	CASSPGQYYGYTF	TGTGCCAGCAGCCCTGGCCAGTACTATGGCTACACCTTC
-	TRBV28	TRBJ1-1	-	CASRGGLTEAFF	TGTGCCAGCAGGGGGGGGCTTACTGAAGCTTTCTTT
-	TRBV19	TRBJ1-2	-	CASSITTDYGYTF	TGTGCCAGTAGTATAACCACAGACTATGGCTACACCTTC
-	TRBV12-3/TRBV12-4	TRBJ1-2	once	CASTPHRDGYTF	TGTGCCAGCACCCCACACAGGGATGGCTACACCTTC
-	TRBV6-5	TRBJ1-2	-	CASRQGRDGYTF	TGTGCCAGCAGGCAGGGAAGGGATGGCTACACCTTC
TRBD1	TRBV6-5	TRBJ2-3	-	CASSTGDGTQYF	TGTGCCAGCAGCACAGGGGATGGTACGCAGTATTTT
TRBD1	TRBV5-6	TRBJ2-2	-	CASKRDRGSGGELFF	TGTGCCAGCAAGAGGGACAGGGGGTCAGGCGGGGAGCTGTTTTTT
TRBD1	TRBV2	TRBJ1-1	-	CASSPRGTAEAFF	TGTGCCAGCAGTCCTAGGGGGACAGCTGAAGCTTTCTTT
TRBD1	TRBV10-2	TRBJ1-2	few	CASSPRDRGHYGYTF	TGCGCCAGCAGTCCCCGGGACAGAGGGCACTATGGCTACACCTTC
TRBD1	TRBV19	TRBJ2-3	-	CASSLDNRGHTDTQYF	TGTGCCAGTAGTCTAGACAACAGGGGGCACACAGATACGCAGTATTTT
TRBD2	TRBV24-1	TRBJ2-1	once	CATSDPRRLAGDEQFF	TGTGCCACCAGTGACCCCCGGAGACTAGCTGGGGATGAGCAGTTCTTC
TRBD1	TRBV6-5	TRBJ2-3	-	CATRLLQGGGDTQYF	TGTGCCACCCGACTACTACAGGGGGGTGGAGATACGCAGTATTTT
TRBD1	TRBV14	TRBJ1-1	-	CASSLRTGGAFF	TGTGCCAGCAGCCTACGGACAGGTGGCGCTTTCTTT
-	TRBV7-9	TRBJ1-1	-	CASVTKGLQGTEAFF	TGTGCCAGTGTGACAAAGGGGTTACAGGGAACTGAAGCTTTCTTT
-	TRBV24-1	TRBJ1-1	-	CATSDLGREAFF	TGTGCCACCAGTGACCTGGGGCGGGAAGCTTTCTTT
-	TRBV7-8	TRBJ1-6	-	CASSSTGSDSPLHF	TGTGCCAGCAGCTCCACAGGGAGTGACTCACCCCTCCACTTT
TRBD1	TRBV19	TRBJ1-1	-	CASRLTGGVTEAFF	TGTGCCAGTAGGCTGACAGGGGGTGTGACTGAAGCTTTCTTT
TRBD1	TRBV12-5	TRBJ1-2	-	CASGTDRASGYTF	TGTGCTAGTGGCACCGACAGGGCCTCGGGCTACACCTTC
-	TRBV15	TRBJ1-1	-	CATSKTDRPLVTSGEAFF	TGTGCCACCAGCAAAACTGACAGGCCTCTGGTGACATCTGGTGAAGCTTTCTTT
TRBD2	TRBV6-4	TRBJ2-1	-	CASSAQGRVGSNEQFF	TGTGCCAGCAGTGCTCAAGGGAGGGTGGGGTCCAATGAGCAGTTCTTC
-	TRBV19	TRBJ1-2	-	CASTPQGRMDYGYTF	TGTGCCAGTACCCCTCAGGGGCGAATGGACTATGGCTACACCTTC
-	TRBV7-2	TRBJ2-3	-	CASSLGRGPDTQYF	TGTGCCAGCAGCCTAGGGCGCGGCCCAGATACGCAGTATTTT